Following are 21 T cell receptor beta chains from one sample sequenced in a study of beta chain features in type 1 diabetes. Of the isolated RNA, all was reverse transcribed, and so the sequenced material was expressed TCRB transcripts. Repertoires were generated with immunoSEQ multiplex PCR, while TCRdb's copy carries only in-frame clones and drops some. The table shows about 650,000 clones, with around an eighth occurring only once. No antigens are known for them. Study conclusions and caveats: TCRB CDR3s from Type 1 diabetes patients were moderately but significantly shorter in all four CD4+ subsets.

The sample taken for sequencing was naive CD4+ T cells from blood. The source is a man aged 30-40 years with type 1 diabetes.

In its sample, this clone was seen a few times. This chain uses TRBV13 with TRBJ1-3, with D maybe TRBD1 (5 bases). This CDR3 region has 14 residues. Germline loops: CDR1 PRHDT, CDR2 FYEKMQ (reference sequence). V gave up 3 bases and J gave up 2 bases, with 8 bases separating them. In DNA form, the CDR3 reads TGTGCCAGCAGCTTCGGCAGGGCTGGAAACACCATATATTTT. As protein: CASSFGRAGNTIYF.

This clone came up a few times. The rearrangement links TRBV5-6 to TRBJ2-7, with 9 bases aligning to TRBD1. Looked up from germline, CDR1 is SGHDT and CDR2 is YYEEEE. The V gene end was trimmed by 4 bases and the J gene end by 6 bases; junction bases not matched to a gene: 8. The CDR3 consists of 14 residues. For the CDR3, the DNA is TGTGCCAGCAGCAGCGGGACAGGGTCAGGCGAGCAGTACTTC. Protein sequence: CASSSGTGSGEQYF. The whole variable domain, filled in from reference TRBV5-6 and TRBJ2-7, reads DAGVTQSPTHLIKTRGQQVTLRCSPKSGHDTVSWYQQALGQGPQFIFQYYEEEERQRGNFPDRFSGHQFPNYSSELNVNALLLGDSALYLCASSSGTGSGEQYFGPGTRLTVT.

This clone was detected a few times. The V gene is TRBV4-3, the J gene TRBJ2-1; D is possibly TRBD2 (7 bases). Germline CDR1 LGHNA, CDR2 YSLEER. V lost 7 bases and J lost 4, with 20 bases in between. The CDR3 has 16 residues. The CDR3 nucleotides are TGCGCCAGCACCCCGGGGGGCAGGGGAATGTACAATGAGCAGTTCTTC. Its protein product is CASTPGGRGMYNEQFF.

This clone was detected a few times. This sequence joins TRBV30 and TRBJ1-6; 10 bases align to TRBD1. CDR3 length: 15 amino acids. After removal of 0 bases from V and 12 bases from J, the junction contained 8 bases not matched to a gene. Germline V lookup: CDR1 GTSNPN, CDR2 SVGIG (reference sequence). The CDR3 DNA sequence: TGTGCCTGGAGTGTACGGCGGGGACAGGGGATACCCCTCCACTTT. Translating it yields CAWSVRRGQGIPLHF.

In its sample, this clone was seen a few times. V gene TRBV18 combines with J gene TRBJ2-2, with 8 bases identical to TRBD1. Germline loops: CDR1 KGHSH, CDR2 LQKENI. This CDR3 region has 16 residues. Trimming took 6 bases from V and 4 from J; bases not matched to a gene: 10. Written as DNA, the CDR3 is TGTGCCAGCTCGGCGATTCCGGGACAGGCCACCGGGGAGCTGTTTTTT. Amino acid sequence: CASSAIPGQATGELFF.

The chain is built from TRBV5-1 and TRBJ2-3, with D perhaps matching TRBD2 (5 bases). Germline loops: CDR1 SGHRS, CDR2 YFSETQ. The CDR3 runs to 16 residues. Trimming removed 4 bases at V and 4 bases at J, with 19 bases between. This CDR3 reads CASSQTFHAGADTQYF. In DNA, the CDR3 is TGCGCCAGCAGCCAAACCTTTCATGCCGGGGCAGATACGCAGTATTTT.

The chain has TRBV7-2 and TRBJ2-3, with a weak D call TRBD2 (6 bases). V dropped 5 bases and J dropped 4 bases, with 16 bases sitting between them. CDR3 size: 15 residues. Germline CDR1 reads SGHTA; CDR2 reads FQGNSA. The CDR3 sequence: CASSRLGGSPDTQYF. In DNA, the CDR3 is TGTGCCAGCAGCCGCCTCGGGGGATCACCAGATACGCAGTATTTT.

V gene TRBV7-3 combines with J gene TRBJ2-3; 12 bases align to TRBD2. The length of the CDR3 is 16 residues. J was trimmed by 4 bases and V by 5 bases; bases with no gene match: 7. Per the germline V gene, CDR1 is SGHTA and CDR2 is FQGTGA. This CDR3 reads CASSERLAGESDTQYF. The DNA for the CDR3 is TGTGCCAGCAGCGAGAGACTAGCGGGGGAGTCAGATACGCAGTATTTT. Using reference TRBV7-3 and TRBJ2-3 for the parts outside the CDR3, the full variable domain is GAGVSQTPSNKVTEKGKYVELRCDPISGHTALYWYRQSLGQGPEFLIYFQGTGAADDSGLPNDRFFAVRPEGSVSTLKIQRTERGDSAVYLCASSERLAGESDTQYFGPGTRLTVL.

This clone has just a few counts. This chain joins TRBV5-1 and TRBJ2-4; D could derive from TRBD1 or TRBD2 (5 bases each). The CDR3 consists of 15 residues. Germline V gives CDR1 SGHRS, CDR2 YFSETQ. The V end was cut by 3 bases, the J end by 5 bases, with 15 bases between. The CDR3 DNA reads TGCGCCAGCAGCTCGGATGGGACGTTCCAAAACATTCAGTACTTC. This encodes CASSSDGTFQNIQYF. Together with reference TRBV5-1 and TRBJ2-4, the CDR3 gives the full variable domain: KAGVTQTPRYLIKTRGQQVTLSCSPISGHRSVSWYQQTPGQGLQFLFEYFSETQRNKGNFPGRFSGRQFSNSRSEMNVSTLELGDSALYLCASSSDGTFQNIQYFGAGTRLSVL.

This chain links TRBV7-2 with TRBJ1-1; tentative D call: TRBD1 (5 bases). V was clipped by 6 bases and J by 8 bases, with 13 bases between them. This CDR3 contains 12 residues. CDR1 SGHTA and CDR2 FQGNSA come from the germline V gene. The CDR3, as DNA: TGTGCCAGCAGTTACAGGTCCGGGGAAGCTTTCTTT. Translation gives CASSYRSGEAFF.

The CDR3: CSVVPGSRSGGYTF. CDR3 in DNA: TGCAGCGTTGTGCCCGGGTCCCGTTCGGGAGGCTACACCTTC. The genes are TRBV29-1 and TRBJ1-2; D gene unclear. The germline V gene has CDR1 SQVTM and CDR2 ANQGSEA. Trimming took 4 bases from V and 8 from J, leaving 20 bases between them. This CDR3 comprises 14 residues.

This chain joins TRBV5-4 and TRBJ2-5; 7 bases match TRBD1. CDR1 SGHNT and CDR2 YYREEE come from the germline V gene (reference sequence). This CDR3 has 15 residues. V shed 2 bases, J shed 0 bases, and the junction held 4 bases outside the gene matches. CDR3 sequence: CASSFGTAYQETQYF. The CDR3 DNA follows: TGTGCCAGCAGCTTTGGGACAGCGTACCAAGAGACCCAGTACTTC.

The chain joins TRBV5-6 to TRBJ2-7; D is perhaps TRBD1 (5 bases). The CDR3 runs to 13 residues. In germline, CDR1 is SGHDT, CDR2 YYEEEE. V lost 4 bases and J 3 bases, leaving 11 bases between the germline ends. In DNA form, the CDR3 reads TGTGCCAGCAGCCCCTCGACAGTCTACGAGCAGTACTTC. It is translated as CASSPSTVYEQYF. The complete variable domain, with remaining parts taken from reference TRBV5-6 and TRBJ2-7, reads DAGVTQSPTHLIKTRGQQVTLRCSPKSGHDTVSWYQQALGQGPQFIFQYYEEEERQRGNFPDRFSGHQFPNYSSELNVNALLLGDSALYLCASSPSTVYEQYFGPGTRLTVT.

As for this clone: The identical CDR3 is also encoded by other nucleotide sequences in the sample. This chain joins TRBV7-7 and TRBJ2-3; 9 nucleotides agree with TRBD1. This CDR3 comprises 14 residues. Germline CDR1 and CDR2: SSHAT and FNYEAQ (reference sequence). V shed 5 bases and J 3 bases; nucleotides not matched to a gene: 3. CDR3 in amino acids: CASSRGQGTDTQYF. The CDR3 DNA is TGTGCCAGCAGCCGCGGACAGGGGACAGATACGCAGTATTTT. The variable domain in full, completed from reference TRBV7-7 and TRBJ2-3, reads GAGVSQSPRYKVTKRGQDVTLRCDPISSHATLYWYQQALGQGPEFLTYFNYEAQPDKSGLPSDRFSAERPEGSISTLTIQRTEQRDSAMYRCASSRGQGTDTQYFGPGTRLTVL.

A few counts support this clone. The chain combines TRBV19 with TRBJ2-3; no clear D. CDR1 is LNHDA and CDR2 is SQIVND in the germline V gene (reference sequence). V was shortened by 7 bases and J by 1 base, with 9 bases between the two germline ends. This CDR3 is 13 amino acids long. CDR3 amino acids: CASISAGTDTQYF. The CDR3 DNA follows: TGTGCCAGTATTAGTGCCGGCACAGATACGCAGTATTTT.

This sequence joins TRBV18 and TRBJ2-5; D uncertain. V was cut by 0 bases and J by 13 bases, with 12 bases left in between. Germline assignment: CDR1 KGHSH and CDR2 LQKENI. The CDR3 contains 12 residues. The CDR3 here is CASSPPARFLYF. The CDR3 bases are TGTGCCAGCTCACCACCGGCCCGGTTTCTGTACTTC.

This clone occurred a few times. The chain has TRBV19 and TRBJ2-7; D unclear. This CDR3 contains 11 residues. Germline CDR1 is LNHDA and CDR2 is SQIVND (reference sequence). V lost 6 bases and J 6 bases, leaving 9 bases between the germline ends. This chain's CDR3 is CASRDRGEQYF. DNA of the CDR3: TGTGCCAGTAGGGACCGCGGCGAGCAGTACTTC.

With regard to this clone: The junction departs from the called germline gene at one end, perhaps through a read error. The V call is TRBV7-7, the J call TRBJ2-7; D is unclear. Germline V gene lookup returns CDR1 SSHAT and CDR2 FNYEAQ (reference sequence). This CDR3 is 14 amino acids long. The CDR3 spells CASSLADGAYEQYF. In DNA form, the CDR3 reads TGTGCTAGCAGCTTAGCTGATGGGGCCTACGAGCAGTACTTC.

This clone has a handful of counts. The J gene is TRBJ2-5, the V gene TRBV14; D might be TRBD1 (5 bases). The CDR3 extends over 14 amino acids. The germline CDR1 and CDR2 sequences are SGHDN and FVKESK. V gave up 0 bases and J gave up 2 bases, with 7 bases separating them. The CDR3 bases are TGTGCCAGCAGCCAAGATTACAGGCAAGAGACCCAGTACTTC. Translation: CASSQDYRQETQYF.

This clone occurred a few times. The chain recombines TRBV27 with TRBJ2-6, with no clear D. The V gene's germline CDR1 is MNHEY and CDR2 SMNVEV (reference sequence). The CDR3 sequence is 15 residues long. Trimming stripped 5 bases from V and 2 bases from J, with 10 bases between. DNA of the CDR3: TGTGCCAGCAGTCCAACATGGACTGGGGCCAACGTCCTGACTTTC. Translation gives CASSPTWTGANVLTF. Drawing the rest from reference TRBV27 and TRBJ2-6, the complete variable domain is EAQVTQNPRYLITVTGKKLTVTCSQNMNHEYMSWYRQDPGLGLRQIYYSMNVEVTDKGDVPEGYKVSRKEKRNFPLILESPSPNQTSLYFCASSPTWTGANVLTFGAGSRLTVL.

The J gene is TRBJ1-2, the V gene TRBV27; no reliable D call. Germline lookup yields CDR1 MNHEY and CDR2 SMNVEV (reference sequence). The CDR3 extends over 13 amino acids. Between the trimmed V and J ends, which lost 2 bases and 3 bases, there was a span of 7 bases. The CDR3 protein is CASSLIPDYGYTF. CDR3 in DNA: TGTGCCAGCAGTTTAATCCCGGACTATGGCTACACCTTC.